A single sample gave rise to the 15 T cell receptor beta chains below, sequenced in a study of prognosis after radiotherapy for stage I lung cancer. It was by two-round multiplex PCR that TCR beta CDR3 was amplified from genomic DNA. Primers were specific to each TRBV and TRBJ gene in first-round PCR. TCRdb ran MiXCR on the multiplex PCR reads and lists one entry per CDR3 protein. The sample consists of about 16,000 distinct CDR3 sequences, under 55% of them appearing once. The material was PBMCs, obtained before or after stereotactic body radiation therapy (not recorded which). Source of these receptors: a donor aged 50 or older with non-small cell lung cancer.

For this clonotype: A much larger clone sits a single nucleotide away, making a read error possible. As the CDR3 is not closed by the conserved phenylalanine or tryptophan, this likely results from a read error. The CDR3 loop reads CASSYVLAGGGSKTQYL. The CDR3 DNA reads TGTGCCAGCAGTTACGTTCTAGCGGGAGGAGGGAGCAAGACCCAGTACTTA. This chain uses TRBV6-5 with TRBJ2-5; 11 bases align to TRBD2. Germline loops: CDR1 MNHEY, CDR2 SVGAGI. V was clipped by 2 bases and J by 6 bases; unmatched bases: 11. There are 17 residues in the CDR3.

The sample holds many counts of this clonotype. The chain is built from TRBV19 and TRBJ2-6; no reliable D call. Germline CDR1 LNHDA, CDR2 SQIVND (reference sequence). The CDR3 covers 13 residues. The V end was cut by 0 bases, the J end by 13 bases, with 10 bases between. CDR3 residues: CASSIDGLTVLTF. CDR3 DNA sequence: TGTGCCAGTAGTATAGACGGTTTAACGGTCCTGACTTTC. Combining the CDR3 with reference TRBV19 and TRBJ2-6 gives the whole variable domain DGGITQSPKYLFRKEGQNVTLSCEQNLNHDAMYWYRQDPGQGLRLIYYSQIVNDFQKGDIAEGYSVSREKKESFPLTVTSAQKNPTAFYLCASSIDGLTVLTFGAGSRLTVL.

At least ten counts were recorded for this clonotype. This chain links TRBV9 with TRBJ2-2; D gene ambiguous. Looked up from germline, CDR1 is SGDLS and CDR2 is YYNGEE. Trimming removed 1 base from V and 4 bases from J, with 14 bases in between. The CDR3 loop spans 16 amino acids. CDR3 nucleotides: TGTGCCAGCAGCGTAAAAACCGGGTCCCCCACCGGGGAGCTGTTTTTT. Amino acids: CASSVKTGSPTGELFF.

The chain recombines TRBV24-1 with TRBJ1-2, with D maybe TRBD1 (5 bases). The germline gives CDR1 KGHDR, CDR2 SFDVKD. V gave up 9 bases and J gave up 3 bases, with 13 bases separating them. The CDR3 runs 13 residues. CDR3 loop: CATSQGGDYGYTF. DNA of the CDR3: TGTGCCACCTCGCAGGGAGGGGACTATGGCTACACCTTC.

The sample holds many counts of this clonotype. V is TRBV11-2 and J is TRBJ2-7; D may be TRBD1 (6 bases). Trimming took 0 bases from V and 3 from J, leaving 6 bases between them. Germline loops: CDR1 SGHAT, CDR2 FQNNGV. This CDR3 is 13 amino acids long. The CDR3 DNA is TGTGCCAGCAGCTTAGAAGGGGGCTACGAGCAGTACTTC. It specifies CASSLEGGYEQYF.

This clonotype came up many times. This chain uses TRBV28 with TRBJ1-2; 7 bases agree with TRBD1. Germline-derived CDR1 and CDR2 are MDHEN and SYDVKM. The CDR3 runs 13 residues. The CDR3 DNA reads as TGTGTCGTGGAAACAGGGGTGGCCTATGGCTACACCTTC. Protein: CVVETGVAYGYTF.

This clonotype was observed at least ten times. The chain couples TRBV29-1 to TRBJ1-2; D might be TRBD1 (6 bases). The V gene lost 7 bases and the J gene lost 4 bases, with 16 bases spanning the gap. The germline gives CDR1 SQVTM, CDR2 ANQGSEA. The CDR3 is made up of 13 amino acids. Here the CDR3 DNA reads TGCAGCGGGGGGGACATAAATTTCTATGGCTACACCTTC. This encodes CSGGDINFYGYTF.

This sequence joins TRBV19 and TRBJ2-7; TRBD1 is a possible D gene (6 bases). CDR1 is LNHDA and CDR2 is SQIVND in the germline V gene (reference sequence). The CDR3 contains 14 residues. Trimming cost V 3 bases and J 3 bases, with 12 bases left between them. CDR3 sequence (DNA): TGTGCCAGTAGTATCCAGGGACAACTCTACGAGCAGTACTTC. Amino acids: CASSIQGQLYEQYF.

For this clonotype: With a much larger clone just one base away, this may be a read error. The CDR3 here is CASSEAGWGQCHQPQHF. The DNA for the CDR3 is TGTGCCAGCAGTGAAGCGGGGTGGGGACAGTGTCATCAGCCCCAGCATTTT. This chain links TRBV6-2 or TRBV6-3 with TRBJ1-5; the match to TRBD1 covers 7 bases. CDR1 and CDR2 from the germline V gene are MNHEY and SVGEGT. This CDR3 has 17 residues. J lost 5 bases, V lost 5 bases, and 15 bases had no gene match.

In its sample, this clonotype was seen many times. The V and J genes are TRBV7-9 and TRBJ2-1, with 9 bases aligning to TRBD2. From germline, CDR1 is SEHNR and CDR2 FQNEAQ (reference sequence). V dropped 1 base and J dropped 9; count of bases not matched to a gene: 10. The CDR3 totals 16 residues. This CDR3 reads CASSLVGGGAPVEQFF. In DNA form, the CDR3 reads TGTGCCAGCAGCTTAGTAGGCGGGGGGGCCCCGGTTGAGCAGTTCTTC. The full variable domain, its missing parts supplied by reference TRBV7-9 and TRBJ2-1, is DTGVSQNPRHKITKRGQNVTFRCDPISEHNRLYWYRQTLGQGPEFLTYFQNEAQLEKSRLLSDRFSAERPKGSFSTLEIQRTEQGDSAMYLCASSLVGGGAPVEQFFGPGTRLTVL.

V is TRBV6-2 or TRBV6-3 and J is TRBJ2-2; D possibly corresponds to TRBD2 (6 bases). The germline V gene encodes CDR1 MNHEY and CDR2 SVGEGT. This CDR3 is built from 15 residues. Trimming left V 0 bases short and J 8 bases short, with 13 bases between. The CDR3, as DNA: TGTGCCAGCAGTTACTCGTATACGGGAGCTGGGGAGCTGTTTTTT. Its translation: CASSYSYTGAGELFF.

The chain combines TRBV7-2 with TRBJ2-7; D is perhaps TRBD2 (6 bases). Between the trimmed V and J ends, which lost 5 bases and 3 bases, there was a span of 14 bases. The CDR3 has 14 residues. CDR1 SGHTA and CDR2 FQGNSA come from the germline V gene. The CDR3 sequence is CASSLWGGGYEQYF. The CDR3 nucleotides read TGTGCCAGCAGCCTATGGGGAGGCGGCTACGAGCAGTACTTC. The full variable domain, completed using reference TRBV7-2 and TRBJ2-7, is GAGVSQSPSNKVTEKGKDVELRCDPISGHTALYWYRQSLGQGLEFLIYFQGNSAPDKSGLPSDRFSAERTGGSVSTLTIQRTQQEDSAVYLCASSLWGGGYEQYFGPGTRLTVT.

This clonotype was counted at least ten times. The rearrangement joins TRBV6-1 to TRBJ2-3, with D hard to call. This CDR3 has 14 residues. V lost 7 bases and J lost 2, with 13 bases in between. Germline V gene sequence: CDR1 MNHNS, CDR2 SASEGT. CDR3 in amino acids: CASTSTASTDTQYF. CDR3 nucleotides: TGTGCCAGCACGTCGACCGCCTCCACAGATACGCAGTATTTT.

Of note for this clonotype: Given a far larger clone just one base away, this is likely a sequencing read error. The final CDR3 position lacks the conserved phenylalanine or tryptophan, pointing to a likely read error. The chain carries TRBV6-4 and TRBJ2-7; 7 bases match TRBD2. The CDR3 totals 15 residues. CDR1 is MRHNA and CDR2 is SNTAGT in the germline V gene. CDR3 nucleotide sequence: TGTGCCAGCAGTTACTCCCCCCAGGGAGGGTACGAGCAGTACTTA. This encodes CASSYSPQGGYEQYL.

This clonotype came up many times. J is TRBJ1-1 and V is TRBV20-1; a weak D match, TRBD1 (6 bases). There are 12 residues in the CDR3. Germline CDR1 reads DFQATT; CDR2 reads SNEGSKA (reference sequence). DNA of the CDR3: TGCAGAGGGGGACACGCGGGGACTGAAGCTTTCTTT. Protein: CRGGHAGTEAFF.